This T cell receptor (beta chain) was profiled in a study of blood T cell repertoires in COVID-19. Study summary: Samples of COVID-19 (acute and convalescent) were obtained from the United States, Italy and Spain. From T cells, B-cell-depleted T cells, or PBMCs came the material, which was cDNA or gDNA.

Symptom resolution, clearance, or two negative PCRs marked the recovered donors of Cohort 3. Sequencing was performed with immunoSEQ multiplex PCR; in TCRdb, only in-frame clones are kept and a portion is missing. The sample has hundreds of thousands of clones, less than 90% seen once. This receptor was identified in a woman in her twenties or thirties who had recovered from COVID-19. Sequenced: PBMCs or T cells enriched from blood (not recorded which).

CDR3 nucleotides: TGCAGCGTTGAGGCAGACAGAAACACCATATATTTT. This codes for CSVEADRNTIYF. The rearrangement links TRBV29-1 to TRBJ1-3; D gene ambiguous. Trimming stripped 3 bases from V and 5 bases from J, with 8 bases between. CDR3 length: 12 residues. Germline V gene lookup returns CDR1 SQVTM and CDR2 ANQGSEA.